Listed below are T cell receptor beta chains from one sample, sequenced in a study of tumor-infiltrating lymphocytes in oesophageal squamous cell carcinoma. TCRdb redid the calling of the PCR reads with MiXCR, one entry per CDR3 protein. Of more than 9,500 distinct CDR3 sequences in the sample, 45% to 65% are singletons; the top ten hold 34%. Sequencing was performed on esophageal tumor tissue. Receptors were obtained from a female donor with esophageal squamous cell carcinoma. CDR3s include the opening cysteine and the closing phenylalanine or tryptophan. D genes are given only for firm matches. Only part of the rows carry a size: once, few, many, or a class if the clone is expanded.

TRBJ2-3	NA	TRBV7-8	NA	TGTGCCAGCAGCATCGGGACCCATAATACGCAGTATTTT	CASSIGTHNTQYF
TRBJ2-3	NA	TRBV7-6	NA	TGTGCCAGCAGCTTATACGGTTCAGATACGCAGTATTTT	CASSLYGSDTQYF
TRBJ2-1	once	TRBV7-6	NA	TGTGCCAGCAGCTTAGGTGGCGGCTACAATGAGCAGTTCTTC	CASSLGGGYNEQFF
TRBJ2-1	NA	TRBV7-3	TRBD2	TGTGCCAGCAGCTTAAGGGAGGGGAGCTCCTACAATGAGCAGTTCTTC	CASSLREGSSYNEQFF
TRBJ2-7	few	TRBV7-2	NA	TGTGCCAGCAGCCCCAGTGCGGATGGTTACGAGCAGTACTTC	CASSPSADGYEQYF
TRBJ2-5	medium-sized	TRBV6-1	NA	TGTGCCAGCAGTGAAGGTTGGGGAATTCAAGAGACCCAGTACTTC	CASSEGWGIQETQYF
TRBJ2-5	NA	TRBV6-1	TRBD2	TGTGCCATCGAGCGGGAGAGGGGGGAGACCCAGTACTTC	CAIERERGETQYF
TRBJ2-1	NA	TRBV12-3/TRBV12-4	TRBD1	TGTGCCAGCAGTTGGACAGGGGGTGAGCAGTTCTTC	CASSWTGGEQFF
TRBJ1-1	many	TRBV27	TRBD1	TGTGCCAGCAGTTTTCACCGAACAGGGGAGGGTGAAGCTTTCTTT	CASSFHRTGEGEAFF
TRBJ2-2	once	TRBV7-6	TRBD1	TGTGCCAGCAGCCTGCGGGGGACAGGGGACCCCGGGGAGCTGTTTTTT	CASSLRGTGDPGELFF
TRBJ2-2	NA	TRBV11-3	NA	TGTGCCAGCAGCTTAGAGGGTCACACCGGGGAGCTGTTTTTT	CASSLEGHTGELFF
TRBJ2-5	NA	TRBV7-4	TRBD1	TGTGCCAGCAGCTCGGACAGGGGGGTAATCCAGGAGGAGCAGTACTTC	CASSSDRGVIQEEQYF
TRBJ1-2	NA	TRBV6-1	TRBD1	TGTGCCAGCAGCTTGGACAGGGACTATGGCTACACCTTC	CASSLDRDYGYTF
TRBJ1-2	many	TRBV11-2	TRBD1	TGTGCCAGCAGCACGCGACAGGGTTTAGATGGCTACACCTTC	CASSTRQGLDGYTF
TRBJ1-5	NA	TRBV20-1	NA	TGCAGTGCTAGACAGGTTGGGGGCAATCAGCCCCAGCATTTT	CSARQVGGNQPQHF
TRBJ1-1	many	TRBV19	NA	TGTGCCAGTACCATCGGGGGGGTCGAGGCTTTCTTT	CASTIGGVEAFF
TRBJ2-7	NA	TRBV6-1	TRBD2	TGTGCCAGCAGATTGGGACTAGCGGGAGTCACCCAGTACTTC	CASRLGLAGVTQYF
TRBJ2-5	NA	TRBV7-4	TRBD2	TGTGCCAGCAGCTTCGGGACTAGCGGGGTAGGAGAGACCCAGTACTTC	CASSFGTSGVGETQYF
TRBJ1-1	NA	TRBV7-9	TRBD1	TGTGCCAGCAGCCCCGGGACAGGGGAAAAGTACACTGAAGCTTTCTTT	CASSPGTGEKYTEAFF
TRBJ2-7	NA	TRBV9	TRBD1	TGTGCCAGCAGCGACGGGACAGGGGGACACTACGAGCAGTACTTC	CASSDGTGGHYEQYF
TRBJ1-1	NA	TRBV12-5	NA	TGTGCTAGTGGTTTGGAGCGGTCGACTTTCTTT	CASGLERSTFF
TRBJ2-7	NA	TRBV7-8	TRBD1	TGTGCCAGCAGCTTAGACAGGGGGTACTACGAGCAGTACTTC	CASSLDRGYYEQYF
TRBJ2-1	NA	TRBV11-1	TRBD1	TGTGCCAGCAGCTCCGGGACAGGCCGTAACGATGAGCAGTTCTTC	CASSSGTGRNDEQFF
TRBJ2-2	NA	TRBV7-2	TRBD1	TGTGCCAGCAGCTTAGGGGGGACAGACGCGAACACCGGGGAGCTGTTTTTT	CASSLGGTDANTGELFF
TRBJ2-3	once	TRBV27	TRBD1	TGTGCCAGCAGTTTGCGGAGACAGGGTTCCACAGATACGCAGTATTTT	CASSLRRQGSTDTQYF
TRBJ2-5	NA	TRBV7-2	TRBD1	TGTGCCAGCAGCTTAGGTGCCAGGGGGTCAGAGACCCAGTACTTC	CASSLGARGSETQYF
TRBJ2-1	NA	TRBV7-3	TRBD2	TGTGCCAGCAGCTTAGAGCGGGAGTTCACTGAGCAGTTCTTC	CASSLEREFTEQFF
TRBJ2-5	once	TRBV12-3/TRBV12-4	TRBD2	TGTGCCAGCAGCTTAAGGCTAGCGGGGGGGCAAGAGACCCAGTACTTC	CASSLRLAGGQETQYF
TRBJ2-1	few	TRBV27	NA	TGTGCCAGCAGGCAAAGGGGGGACTCAGCCTACGAGCAGTTCTTC	CASRQRGDSAYEQFF
TRBJ2-7	NA	TRBV7-2	NA	TGTGCCAGCAGCTTCCCTGAGAGCTCCTACGAGCAGTACTTC	CASSFPESSYEQYF
TRBJ2-1	NA	TRBV6-6	NA	TGTGCCAGCAGCCGTCCGGGAGCAGGGGACAATGAGCAGTTCTTC	CASSRPGAGDNEQFF
TRBJ2-5	few	TRBV7-2	TRBD1	TGTGCCAGCAGCTTATCCCGACAGGGACAAGAGACCCAGTACTTC	CASSLSRQGQETQYF
TRBJ2-3	NA	TRBV7-2	TRBD1	TGTGCCAGCAGCAACCGGGACAGGGGGCTCAAAGATACGCAGTATTTT	CASSNRDRGLKDTQYF
TRBJ2-1	few	TRBV15	NA	TGTGCCACCAGGGGACAACTCCTAGGTGAGCAGTTCTTC	CATRGQLLGEQFF
TRBJ2-7	NA	TRBV5-3	TRBD1	TGTGCCAGCAGCTTGTCGCAGGGGGTCGAGCAGTACTTC	CASSLSQGVEQYF
TRBJ2-1	few	TRBV7-3	TRBD2	TGTGCCAGCAGCTCTTCCGGGACTAGGAATGAGCAGTTCTTC	CASSSSGTRNEQFF
TRBJ2-5	few	TRBV7-2	TRBD2	TGTGCCAGCAGCTTAGGCAGCGGGAGTTCGGAGACCCAGTACTTC	CASSLGSGSSETQYF
TRBJ2-7	NA	TRBV12-3/TRBV12-4	NA	TGTGCCAGCAGTTTTGTCCCGAGTGACGAGCAGTACTTC	CASSFVPSDEQYF
TRBJ1-5	many	TRBV6-1	NA	TGTGCCAGCAGTCGCGACAGATCCAATCAGCCCCAGCATTTT	CASSRDRSNQPQHF
TRBJ2-1	NA	TRBV6-4	NA	TGTGCCAGCAGTGAGGACAGCTCCTACAATGAGCAGTTCTTC	CASSEDSSYNEQFF
TRBJ1-1	NA	TRBV12-3/TRBV12-4	NA	TGTGCCAGCAGTTCTTTGATGAACACTGAAGCTTTCTTT	CASSSLMNTEAFF
TRBJ2-5	NA	TRBV28	TRBD2	TGTGCCAGCACCTCGGTGGTTAGCGGGTACCAAGAGACCCAGTACTTC	CASTSVVSGYQETQYF
TRBJ2-5	NA	TRBV28	TRBD1	TGTGCCAGCAGTCCGAACCCGACAGGGTACCAAGAGACCCAGTACTTC	CASSPNPTGYQETQYF
TRBJ2-3	large	TRBV7-6	NA	TGTGCCAGCAGCTTCGGGACCACAGATACGCAGTATTTT	CASSFGTTDTQYF
TRBJ2-2	NA	TRBV2	TRBD1	TGTGCCAGCAGAGGGACAGGGTACACCGGGGAGCTGTTTTTT	CASRGTGYTGELFF
TRBJ2-1	NA	TRBV7-9	TRBD1	TGTGCCAGCAGCTTGACAGGGTTAAACAATGAGCAGTTCTTC	CASSLTGLNNEQFF
TRBJ2-1	NA	TRBV7-7	TRBD2	TGTGCTAGCAGCTTATTTAGCGGGAGTTACAATGAGCAGTTCTTC	CASSLFSGSYNEQFF
TRBJ2-7	NA	TRBV27	NA	TGTGCCAGCAGTTATCAGGGAACCAACTACGAGCAGTACTTC	CASSYQGTNYEQYF
TRBJ2-3	few	TRBV11-2	TRBD2	TGTGCCAGCAGCTTTAAGCGGGAGGGGCTTTACACAGATACGCAGTATTTT	CASSFKREGLYTDTQYF
TRBJ2-7	NA	TRBV7-9	NA	TGTGCCAGCAGCTTACCGGGACACCTAACCTACGAGCAGTACTTC	CASSLPGHLTYEQYF
TRBJ2-3	NA	TRBV11-1	NA	TGTGCCAGCAGCTTTTATGGCCCCGATACGCAGTATTTT	CASSFYGPDTQYF
TRBJ2-7	NA	TRBV12-3/TRBV12-4	TRBD1	TGTGCCAGCAGTTTATTCCAGGGGGCCTACGAGCAGTACTTC	CASSLFQGAYEQYF
TRBJ1-4	few	TRBV5-1	NA	TGCGCCAGCAGCCCAAGGGGATCGGGTGAAAAACTGTTTTTT	CASSPRGSGEKLFF
TRBJ1-4	NA	TRBV5-1	NA	TGCGCCAGCAGCTTCCTTGGTAGGGGAGGTGAAAAACTGTTTTTT	CASSFLGRGGEKLFF
TRBJ2-3	NA	TRBV28	NA	TGTGCCAGCAGCATACGGAGGGTGGCGGGCACAGATACGCAGTATTTT	CASSIRRVAGTDTQYF
TRBJ2-5	once	TRBV6-5	NA	TGTGCCAGCACTTCCCTCGCAGGCTCCTACAATGAGCAGTACTTC	CASTSLAGSYNEQYF
TRBJ2-3	NA	TRBV7-6	TRBD2	TGTGCCAGCAGCTCAATAGCGGGAGCAATAGATACGCAGTATTTT	CASSSIAGAIDTQYF
TRBJ2-5	NA	TRBV7-2	TRBD2	TGTGCCAGCAGCCTCCAGACTAGCGGGGGCGAGACCCAGTACTTC	CASSLQTSGGETQYF
TRBJ2-3	few	TRBV3-1	NA	TGTGCCAGCAGCCAAGCCCCTAGCTATACGCAGTATTTT	CASSQAPSYTQYF